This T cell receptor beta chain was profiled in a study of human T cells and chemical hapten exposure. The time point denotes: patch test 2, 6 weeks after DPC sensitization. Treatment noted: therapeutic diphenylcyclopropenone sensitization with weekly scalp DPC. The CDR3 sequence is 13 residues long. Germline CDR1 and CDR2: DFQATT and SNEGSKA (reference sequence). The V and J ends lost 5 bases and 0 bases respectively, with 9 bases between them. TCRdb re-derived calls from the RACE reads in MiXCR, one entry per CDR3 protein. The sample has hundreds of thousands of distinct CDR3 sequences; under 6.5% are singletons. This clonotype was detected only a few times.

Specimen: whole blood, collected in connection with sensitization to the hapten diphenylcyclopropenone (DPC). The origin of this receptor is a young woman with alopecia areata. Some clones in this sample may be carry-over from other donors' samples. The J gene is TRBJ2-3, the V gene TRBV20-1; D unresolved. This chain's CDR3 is CSAALESTDTQYF. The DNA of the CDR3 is TGCAGTGCTGCCCTTGAGAGCACAGATACGCAGTATTTT.